This passage covers 26 T cell receptor beta chains from one sample sequenced in a study of T and B cells in COVID-19 patients (TCRdb year 2020). Sequencer: Illumina MiSeq. Multiplex PCR with BIOMED2 TRB-A/B primer pools was used to amplify the TRB rearrangements. TCRdb trimmed public reads at Q25 via fastp, called clones via MiXCR and kept in-frame beta chains. Rows are unified per CDR3 protein, each entry keeping the most common DNA and genes. Within this sample are roughly 12,000 distinct CDR3 sequences, with approximately 29% of them counted one time only. Together, the top ten hold about 30% of the sample. TRB repertoires were amplified from 250-500 ng of genomic DNA extracted from blood. The sequenced sample was blood. The receptors come from a human donor who had recovered from COVID-19.

This chain uses TRBV30 with TRBJ1-6; D is possibly TRBD1 (5 bases). The CDR3 has 15 amino acids. Trimming took off 3 bases at V and 6 bases at J, with 15 bases between the two ends. Per germline, CDR1 GTSNPN and CDR2 SVGIG (reference sequence). The chain's CDR3 is CAWSVNPGTNSPLHF. In nucleotides, the CDR3 is TGTGCCTGGAGCGTTAACCCAGGGACTAATTCACCCCTCCACTTT.

This chain connects TRBV6-2 or TRBV6-3 to TRBJ2-4; 9 bases are shared with TRBD1. The V gene's germline CDR1 is MNHEY and CDR2 SVGEGT. The CDR3 sequence is 15 residues long. Trimming cost V 9 bases and J 1 base; bases outside gene matches: 7. The chain's CDR3 is CASTGGAMAKNIQYF. For the CDR3, the DNA is TGTGCCAGTACAGGGGGCGCTATGGCCAAAAACATTCAGTACTTC.

This clonotype came up a few times. V and J are TRBV19 and TRBJ1-5, with D perhaps TRBD1 (5 bases). The germline V and J ends were trimmed by 3 bases and 8 bases, with 17 bases remaining between them. This CDR3 has 15 amino acids. Germline assignment: CDR1 LNHDA and CDR2 SQIVND (reference sequence). CDR3 bases: TGTGCCAGTAGTATTCAGGGCACCCCGTTGGAGCCCCAGCATTTT. This encodes CASSIQGTPLEPQHF.

The V gene is TRBV5-1, the J gene TRBJ1-1, with 9 bases identical to TRBD1. CDR1 is SGHRS and CDR2 is YFSETQ in the germline V gene. Trimming cost V 0 bases and J 3 bases; bases outside gene matches: 6. This CDR3 spans 16 amino acids. The CDR3 sequence is CASSLGDRAGDTEAFF. The CDR3 DNA reads TGCGCCAGCAGCTTGGGGGACAGGGCGGGCGACACTGAAGCTTTCTTT.

The V call is TRBV24-1, the J call TRBJ2-2; 10 bases fit TRBD1. Germline loops: CDR1 KGHDR, CDR2 SFDVKD. CDR3 length: 16 amino acids. The ends lost 4 bases at V and 5 bases at J; junction bases unmatched: 6. The CDR3 loop is CATSDFDRGLTGELFF. CDR3 nucleotide sequence: TGTGCCACCAGTGACTTCGACAGGGGGCTGACCGGGGAGCTGTTTTTT.

Relative to its sample, this clonotype is medium-sized (0.01 to 0.1%). This chain links TRBV18 with TRBJ2-2, with 11 bases matching TRBD2. The CDR3 loop spans 18 amino acids. Germline lookup yields CDR1 KGHSH and CDR2 LQKENI. The junction had 9 bases not matched to a gene; V was cut back by 2 bases and J by 4 bases. The chain's CDR3 is CASSPNSRLAGGTGELFF. The CDR3 DNA reads TGTGCCAGCTCACCAAACAGTCGGCTAGCGGGAGGCACCGGGGAGCTGTTTTTT.

This clonotype was counted only a few times. CDR3 loop: CASSLDGGLVSDTQYF. The CDR3 nucleotides read TGTGCCAGCAGCTTAGATGGAGGACTAGTATCGGATACGCAGTATTTT. V usage is TRBV7-3 and J usage is TRBJ2-3; 7 bases are shared with TRBD2. The V segment lost 2 bases and the J segment 6 bases; nucleotides outside the gene matches: 11. Germline V gene lookup returns CDR1 SGHTA and CDR2 FQGTGA. The CDR3 is 16 amino acids. Using reference TRBV7-3 and TRBJ2-3 for the parts outside the CDR3, the full variable domain is GAGVSQTPSNKVTEKGKYVELRCDPISGHTALYWYRQSLGQGPEFLIYFQGTGAADDSGLPNDRFFAVRPEGSVSTLKIQRTERGDSAVYLCASSLDGGLVSDTQYFGPGTRLTVL.

The chain employs TRBV7-2 and TRBJ1-2; tentative D call: TRBD1 (5 bases). Germline CDR1 SGHTA, CDR2 FQGNSA. V was shortened by 1 base and J by 4 bases, with 10 bases between the two germline ends. The CDR3 consists of 14 residues. CDR3 residues: CASSLGTQTYGYTF. CDR3 nucleotide sequence: TGTGCCAGCAGCTTAGGGACACAGACCTATGGCTACACCTTC.

The CDR3 bases are TGTGCCAGTAGGGACAGAGGGGGGGTGAACACTGAAGCTTTCTTT. Amino acid sequence: CASRDRGGVNTEAFF. The genes are TRBV19 and TRBJ1-1; the D gene is possibly TRBD1 (6 bases). Germline CDR1 is LNHDA and CDR2 is SQIVND (reference sequence). Deletions cut 6 bases from V and 0 bases from J, with 14 bases between. This CDR3 comprises 15 residues.

The CDR3 DNA sequence: TGTGCCAGCTCACCAAGACAGGGGGCTGAAGCTTTCTTT. Protein: CASSPRQGAEAFF. The chain joins TRBV18 to TRBJ1-1; 9 nucleotides align to TRBD1. The germline V gene has CDR1 KGHSH and CDR2 LQKENI. This CDR3 has 13 amino acids. Losses at the gene ends were 2 bases for V and 6 bases for J; bases not matched to a gene: 1. The full variable domain, in which reference TRBV18 and TRBJ1-1 provide the parts outside the CDR3, is NAGVMQNPRHLVRRRGQEARLRCSPMKGHSHVYWYRQLPEEGLKFMVYLQKENIIDESGMPKERFSAEFPKEGPSILRIQQVVRGDSAAYFCASSPRQGAEAFFGQGTRLTVV.

This clonotype was seen more than once but under ten times. This rearrangement joins TRBV14 to TRBJ2-5; the D gene is possibly TRBD1 (6 bases). Germline V gives CDR1 SGHDN, CDR2 FVKESK. The CDR3 spans 16 residues. Trimming pared 0 bases from V and 4 bases from J, leaving 15 bases between. The CDR3 here is CASSQDRRPGAETQYF. CDR3 sequence (DNA): TGTGCCAGCAGCCAAGATCGGAGACCAGGGGCAGAGACCCAGTACTTC.

The chain joins TRBV6-2 or TRBV6-3 to TRBJ2-2, with 9 bases identical to TRBD2. Germline lookup yields CDR1 MNHEY and CDR2 SVGEGT. V was clipped by 6 bases and J by 3 bases; unmatched bases: 8. The CDR3 is 16 residues long. The CDR3 region is CASSPIAGEDTGELFF. DNA for the CDR3: TGTGCCAGCAGCCCCATAGCGGGAGAGGACACCGGGGAGCTGTTTTTT.

This clonotype was recorded a few times. The chain carries TRBV19 and TRBJ1-5, with D possibly matching TRBD1 (6 bases). The ends were cut back, 6 bases at V and 10 bases at J, with 25 bases in the middle. Germline-derived CDR1 and CDR2 are LNHDA and SQIVND (reference sequence). The CDR3 runs 16 residues. CDR3 amino acids: CASSTQSSLSGGPQHF. Written as DNA, the CDR3 is TGTGCCAGTAGCACCCAAAGCAGCCTCTCTGGGGGCCCCCAGCATTTT.

This clonotype was observed a few times. The J gene is TRBJ1-5, the V gene TRBV27; D gene unclear. V lost 6 bases and J 5 bases, leaving 14 bases between the germline ends. Germline loops: CDR1 MNHEY, CDR2 SMNVEV (reference sequence). CDR3 length equals 14 residues. Here the CDR3 reads CASSRSGEDQPQHF. For the CDR3, the DNA is TGTGCCAGCAGCCGTTCTGGGGAGGATCAGCCCCAGCATTTT.

V and J are TRBV20-1 and TRBJ2-1, with D perhaps TRBD2 (5 bases). Looked up from germline, CDR1 is DFQATT and CDR2 is SNEGSKA (reference sequence). The CDR3 is 15 amino acids. Deletions cut 3 bases from V and 4 bases from J, with 16 bases between. The CDR3 nucleotides are TGCAGTGCTAGTGAGACCGTACTAGGGTACAATGAGCAGTTCTTC. Translated: CSASETVLGYNEQFF.

The chain uses TRBV20-1 and TRBJ2-2; 8 nucleotides agree with TRBD1. Per germline, CDR1 DFQATT and CDR2 SNEGSKA (reference sequence). V lost 6 bases, J lost 3 bases, and 33 bases stayed unmatched. This CDR3 spans 23 amino acids. The CDR3 sequence: CSAESGTGNLHVKIKEDTGELFF. CDR3 DNA sequence: TGCAGTGCAGAGTCCGGGACAGGTAACCTGCACGTCAAGATTAAGGAAGACACCGGGGAGCTGTTTTTT.

Judged by abundance, this clonotype is medium-sized. This chain connects TRBV11-3 to TRBJ1-1, with D uncertain. Looked up from germline, CDR1 is SGHNT and CDR2 is YENEEA. Trimming pared 8 bases from V and 0 bases from J, leaving 10 bases between. The length of the CDR3 is 13 residues. CDR3 region: CASSWTVNTEAFF. CDR3 in DNA: TGTGCCAGCTCGTGGACGGTGAACACTGAAGCTTTCTTT.

This clonotype has only a few counts. This chain uses TRBV7-9 with TRBJ2-2, with TRBD2 identical over 8 bases. This CDR3 comprises 15 residues. The germline V gene has CDR1 SEHNR and CDR2 FQNEAQ (reference sequence). V was clipped by 5 bases and J by 4 bases; unmatched bases: 6. Written as DNA, the CDR3 is TGTGCCAGCAGCCTAAACGGGGGGGCCACCGGGGAGCTGTTTTTT. This codes for CASSLNGGATGELFF.

This clonotype ranks as medium-sized. This chain uses TRBV29-1 with TRBJ1-2, with TRBD1 matching 9 bases. Germline assignment: CDR1 SQVTM and CDR2 ANQGSEA. The V and J ends lost 7 bases and 0 bases, in that order; junction bases with no gene match: 3. The CDR3 sequence is 13 residues long. The CDR3 DNA follows: TGCAGCGCCGGACAGGGGCCTAACTATGGCTACACCTTC. Translation: CSAGQGPNYGYTF.

The chain joins TRBV30 to TRBJ1-4; D is possibly TRBD1 (6 bases). V lost 4 bases, J lost 4 bases, and 10 bases lay in between. This CDR3 has 13 residues. CDR1 and CDR2 from the germline V gene are GTSNPN and SVGIG (reference sequence). The CDR3 DNA follows: TGTGCCTGGACCAAACAGGGTAATGAAAAACTGTTTTTT. Amino acids: CAWTKQGNEKLFF.

The chain joins TRBV27 to TRBJ1-4; possible D gene TRBD1, 5 bases. The CDR3 totals 15 residues. Germline V CDR1 and CDR2: MNHEY, SMNVEV (reference sequence). V lost 6 bases, J lost 8 bases, and 19 bases lay in between. The CDR3: CASRSLGTGWEKLFF. The DNA for the CDR3 is TGTGCCAGCAGATCCCTTGGGACCGGGTGGGAAAAACTGTTTTTT.

The J gene is TRBJ2-1, the V gene TRBV6-5; TRBD1 or TRBD2 may be the D gene (6 bases each). In germline, CDR1 is MNHEY, CDR2 SVGAGI. The CDR3 has 17 residues. V was pared by 4 bases and J by 9 bases, with 25 bases between. Here the CDR3 DNA reads TGTGCCAGCAGTTCGAGGGGGTTCGGGACTCGTGACCTTGAGCAGTTCTTC. Its translation: CASSSRGFGTRDLEQFF.

This sequence joins TRBV7-2 and TRBJ2-2, with a weak D call TRBD2 (7 bases). There are 15 residues in the CDR3. Germline CDR1 is SGHTA and CDR2 is FQGNSA. Trimming shortened V by 5 bases and J by 6 bases, and 16 bases separated the two germline ends. This CDR3 reads CASSLRRGGAGELFF. DNA of the CDR3: TGTGCCAGCAGCCTAAGAAGGGGGGGTGCCGGGGAGCTGTTTTTT.

The CDR3 nucleotides read TGTGCCAGCAGTCTGGCGGGGCTAGGAGAGACCCAGTACTTC. Amino acid sequence: CASSLAGLGETQYF. The V call is TRBV11-1, the J call TRBJ2-5, with a tentative D call TRBD2 (6 bases). CDR1 is SGHAT and CDR2 is FQDESV in the germline V gene (reference sequence). Trimming took 6 bases from V and 4 from J, leaving 15 bases between them. There are 14 residues in the CDR3.

This clonotype is deemed medium-sized. The V and J genes are TRBV19 and TRBJ2-2; D not certain. The CDR3 consists of 13 residues. The germline gives CDR1 LNHDA, CDR2 SQIVND (reference sequence). V shed 8 bases and J shed 1 base, with 8 bases lying between them. The CDR3 region is CASLGRNTGELFF. CDR3 DNA sequence: TGTGCCAGTTTGGGTAGGAACACCGGGGAGCTGTTTTTT.

The rearrangement joins TRBV4-3 to TRBJ2-5; D is unresolved. The germline V and J ends were trimmed by 0 bases and 5 bases, with 13 bases remaining between them. The CDR3 runs to 15 residues. The germline V gene has CDR1 LGHNA and CDR2 YSLEER. The CDR3: CASSQEAKRAETQYF. As DNA, the CDR3 is TGCGCCAGCAGCCAAGAAGCCAAACGGGCCGAGACCCAGTACTTC.